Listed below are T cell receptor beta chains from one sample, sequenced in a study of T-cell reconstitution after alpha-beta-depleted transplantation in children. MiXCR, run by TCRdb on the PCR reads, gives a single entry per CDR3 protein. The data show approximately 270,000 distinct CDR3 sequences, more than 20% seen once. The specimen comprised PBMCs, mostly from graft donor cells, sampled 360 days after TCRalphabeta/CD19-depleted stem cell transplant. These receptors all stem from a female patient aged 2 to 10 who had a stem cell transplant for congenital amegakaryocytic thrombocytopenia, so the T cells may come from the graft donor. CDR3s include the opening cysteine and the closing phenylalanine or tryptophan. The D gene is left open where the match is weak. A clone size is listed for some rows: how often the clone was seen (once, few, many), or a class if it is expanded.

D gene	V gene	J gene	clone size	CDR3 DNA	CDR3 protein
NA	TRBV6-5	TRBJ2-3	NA	TGTGCCAGCAGTTACGATTGGGACACAGATACGCAGTATTTT	CASSYDWDTDTQYF
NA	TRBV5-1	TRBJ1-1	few	TGCGCCAGCAGCCTGCATAAGGAAGCTTTCTTT	CASSLHKEAFF
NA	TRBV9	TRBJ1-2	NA	TGTGCCAGCAGCGTAGATACGATGGGTAACTATGGCTACACCTTC	CASSVDTMGNYGYTF
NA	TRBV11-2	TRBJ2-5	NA	TGTGCCAGCAGCTCATTACAGGGTAGCCAAGAGACCCAGTACTTC	CASSSLQGSQETQYF
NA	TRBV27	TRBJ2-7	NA	TGTGCCCCTAAAAGCGGGGACAGTTCCTACGAGCAGTACTTC	CAPKSGDSSYEQYF
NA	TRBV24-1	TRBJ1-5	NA	TGTGCCACCAGTGACCCGAACCAGCCCCAGCATTTT	CATSDPNQPQHF
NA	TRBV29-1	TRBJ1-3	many	TGCAGCGTGGGTATAGGTGTCTCTGGAAACACCATATATTTT	CSVGIGVSGNTIYF
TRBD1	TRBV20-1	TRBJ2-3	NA	TGCAGTGCTAGTGAGGACAGGGGGCCGCACACAGATACGCAGTATTTT	CSASEDRGPHTDTQYF
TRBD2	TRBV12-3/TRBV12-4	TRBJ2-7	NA	TGTGCCAGCAGTTTAGCGGGCGGGGGGTACTCCTACGAGCAGTACTTC	CASSLAGGGYSYEQYF
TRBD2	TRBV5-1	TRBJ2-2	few	TGCGCCAGCAGATCGACTAGCGGGGCGAACACCGGGGAGCTGTTTTTT	CASRSTSGANTGELFF
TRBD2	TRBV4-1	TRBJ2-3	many	TGCGCCAGCAGCCCCCCTGTAGCGGGAGGGCCTTCAGATACGCAGTATTTT	CASSPPVAGGPSDTQYF
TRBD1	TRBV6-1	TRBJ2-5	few	TGTGCCAGCAGCCACGGGACAGAAGAAGAGACCCAGTACTTC	CASSHGTEEETQYF
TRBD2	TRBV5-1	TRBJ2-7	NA	TGCGCCAGCAGCTTGGCAGCGGGAGTTAATAACGAGCAGTACTTC	CASSLAAGVNNEQYF
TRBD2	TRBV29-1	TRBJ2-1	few	TGCAGCGTTGTTCGGACTAGCAGGTCTAATGAGCAGTTCTTC	CSVVRTSRSNEQFF
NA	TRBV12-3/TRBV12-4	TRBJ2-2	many	TGTGCCAGCAGTTTGTTCGCCGGGGAGCTGTTTTTT	CASSLFAGELFF
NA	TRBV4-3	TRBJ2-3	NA	TGCGCCAGCCAGGGGGGGAGTAGGAATACGCAGTATTTT	CASQGGSRNTQYF
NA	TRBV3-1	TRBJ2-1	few	TGTGCCAGCAGCCGAGGACCTGGGGGGGAGCAGTTCTTC	CASSRGPGGEQFF
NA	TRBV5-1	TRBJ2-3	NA	TGCACCAGCAGCTTGGCCCCTGCAGATACGCAGTATTTT	CTSSLAPADTQYF
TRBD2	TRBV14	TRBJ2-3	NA	TGTGCCAGCAGCCCCGGGACTAGCGGCCGACCATGGGTAGATACGCAGTATTTT	CASSPGTSGRPWVDTQYF
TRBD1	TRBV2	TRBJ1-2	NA	TGTGCCAGCAGTGACCCCGGGACAGCCTATGGCTACACCTTC	CASSDPGTAYGYTF
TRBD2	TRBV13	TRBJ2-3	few	TGTGCCAGCAGCTCTAGCGGGGGAGGCACAGATACGCAGTATTTT	CASSSSGGGTDTQYF
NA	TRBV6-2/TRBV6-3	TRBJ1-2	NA	TGTGCCAGCAGTGAGTGGCGGAACTATGGCTACACCTTC	CASSEWRNYGYTF
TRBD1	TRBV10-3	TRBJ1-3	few	TGTGCCATCAGTGAGTCCCAGGGGGCCGGATCGACCATATATTTT	CAISESQGAGSTIYF
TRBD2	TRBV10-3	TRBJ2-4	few	TGTGCCATCAGGGAGAGCGGGGGAGGTGAGATTCAGTACTTC	CAIRESGGGEIQYF
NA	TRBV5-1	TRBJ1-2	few	TGCGCCAGCAGTATCTCGGGAACTAACTATGGCTACACCTTC	CASSISGTNYGYTF
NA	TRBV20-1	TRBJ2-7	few	TGCAGTGCTAGCGGGGGACTGCGATCCTACGAGCGGTACTTC	CSASGGLRSYERYF
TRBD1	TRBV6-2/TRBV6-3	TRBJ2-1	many	TGTGCCAGCAGTTATCCTGGGACAGGGCCTTACAATGAGCAGTTCTTC	CASSYPGTGPYNEQFF
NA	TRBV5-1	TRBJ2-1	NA	TGCGCCAGCAGCCCCTCTAGCGTCCCCTCCTACAATGAGCAGTTCTTC	CASSPSSVPSYNEQFF
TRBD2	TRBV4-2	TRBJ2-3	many	TGTGCCAGCAGCCAAGGTACAGCGGGAGGTTGGGCCACAGATACGCAGTATTTT	CASSQGTAGGWATDTQYF
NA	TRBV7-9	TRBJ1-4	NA	TGTGCCAGCACCCCGGGAGGAGCTAATGAAAAACTGTTTTTT	CASTPGGANEKLFF
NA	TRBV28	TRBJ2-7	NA	TGTGCCAGCAGTTTCGTGCCGAGCCCCTCCGAGCAGTACTTC	CASSFVPSPSEQYF
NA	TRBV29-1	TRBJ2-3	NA	TGCAGCGCTCGGGACGGGAGCACAGATACGCAGTATTTT	CSARDGSTDTQYF
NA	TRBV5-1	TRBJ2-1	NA	TGCGCCAGCAGCTACAAGTATCTTCCCTACAATGAGCAGTTCTTC	CASSYKYLPYNEQFF
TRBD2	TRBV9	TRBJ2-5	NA	TGTGCCAGCAGCGTAGGACTAGCCCTCCAAGAGACCCAGTACTTC	CASSVGLALQETQYF
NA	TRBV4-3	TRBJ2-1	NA	TGCGCCAGCAGCCAAGTGGCCCAGCCGTCCTACAATGAGCAGTTCTTC	CASSQVAQPSYNEQFF
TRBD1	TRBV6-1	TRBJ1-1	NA	TGTGCCAGCAGTCCCGGGACAGAACTTTTCATGAACACTGAAGCTTTCTTT	CASSPGTELFMNTEAFF
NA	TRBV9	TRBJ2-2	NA	TGTGCCAGCAGCGTAGCTTCACGGGAGAACACCGGGGAGCTGTTTTTT	CASSVASRENTGELFF
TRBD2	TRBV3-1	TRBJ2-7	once	TGTGCCAGCAGCCAACATATAGCGGGGGCCCGCGGCGAGCAGTACTTC	CASSQHIAGARGEQYF